Below, 16 T cell receptor beta chains from the same sample are listed, as sequenced in a study of T-cell memory formation after mild COVID-19. TCRdb reprocessed the 5' RACE reads via MiXCR and lists one record per CDR3 protein. This table holds 450,000 or so distinct CDR3 sequences, roughly 20% found once. Source material: PBMCs or a T cell subset sorted from them (not recorded which). These receptors were collected from an adult woman who had mild COVID-19 (a few samples of this study predate the infection). Cell type and time point are not known.

This clonotype appeared a few times. The chain combines TRBV4-3 with TRBJ1-2; D is perhaps TRBD1 (6 bases). The CDR3 has 14 residues. Trimming took 8 bases from V and 5 from J, leaving 18 bases between them. Germline CDR1 LGHNA, CDR2 YSLEER. The DNA for the CDR3 is TGCGCCAGCTCACCCGTGACAGGCAGTTATGGCTACACCTTC. Translated, it gives CASSPVTGSYGYTF.

V and J are TRBV29-1 and TRBJ2-3; 7 nucleotides align to TRBD1. The J segment lost 6 bases and the V segment lost 7 bases, leaving 7 bases of the junction unmatched. From germline, CDR1 is SQVTM and CDR2 ANQGSEA. This CDR3 spans 12 amino acids. CDR3 DNA: TGCAGCGGACGACAGGGATGGGATACGCAGTATTTT. This codes for CSGRQGWDTQYF.

This clonotype has a handful of counts. The genes are TRBV7-9 and TRBJ2-5; D call uncertain. Germline assignment: CDR1 SEHNR and CDR2 FQNEAQ (reference sequence). V shed 4 bases and J shed 5 bases, with 8 bases lying between them. This CDR3 comprises 12 residues. CDR3 residues: CASSSVGETQYF. CDR3 coding DNA: TGTGCCAGCAGCTCTGTGGGCGAGACCCAGTACTTC.

In DNA form, the CDR3 reads TGCGCCAGCAGCTTGGTAGTGGGGGCTTACGAGCAGTACTTC. Its protein product is CASSLVVGAYEQYF. The rearrangement uses TRBV5-1 and TRBJ2-7; a possible D gene is TRBD1 (6 bases). This CDR3 comprises 14 residues. Germline values: CDR1 SGHRS, CDR2 YFSETQ. Trimming shortened V by 0 bases and J by 4 bases, and 11 bases separated the two germline ends.

The chain is built from TRBV19 and TRBJ1-1; D not resolved. V was pared by 7 bases and J by 1 base, with 28 bases between. The CDR3 spans 19 residues. The V gene's germline CDR1 is LNHDA and CDR2 SQIVND (reference sequence). This CDR3 reads CASTTRLYRVTASNTEAFF. The CDR3 region has the DNA TGTGCCAGTACCACGCGCCTTTATAGGGTGACGGCTTCGAACACTGAAGCTTTCTTT.

This sequence joins TRBV3-1 and TRBJ2-1, with 7 bases aligning to TRBD1. Germline trimming cut 6 bases from V and 2 bases from J; bases unmatched to any gene: 10. The CDR3 covers 16 residues. The germline gives CDR1 LGHDT, CDR2 YNNKEL (reference sequence). This chain's CDR3 is CASSSPRTGPYNEQFF. CDR3 nucleotide sequence: TGTGCCAGCAGTTCCCCCCGGACAGGACCCTACAATGAGCAGTTCTTC.

The chain uses TRBV11-2 and TRBJ2-1, with D perhaps given as TRBD1 or TRBD2 (5 bases each). CDR1 and CDR2 from the germline V gene are SGHAT and FQNNGV. V was pared by 5 bases and J by 0 bases, with 14 bases between. This CDR3 is built from 16 residues. CDR3 loop: CASSDPGPSSYNEQFF. Here the CDR3 DNA reads TGTGCCAGCAGCGATCCGGGACCCAGCTCCTACAATGAGCAGTTCTTC.

J is TRBJ2-3 and V is TRBV20-1; 12 bases map to TRBD2. V lost 6 bases to trimming and J lost 2 bases; unmatched junction nucleotides: 12. This CDR3 contains 17 residues. From germline, CDR1 is DFQATT and CDR2 SNEGSKA (reference sequence). The CDR3 DNA reads TGCAGTGCCTCACCTAGCGGGGGGGCCGTTTTCACAGATACGCAGTATTTT. This sequence encodes CSASPSGGAVFTDTQYF.

This clonotype has more than one count but fewer than ten. The chain recombines TRBV5-1 with TRBJ2-1, with TRBD2 matching 7 bases. CDR1 and CDR2 from the germline V gene are SGHRS and YFSETQ. This CDR3 is 19 amino acids long. The ends lost 0 bases at V and 6 bases at J; junction bases unmatched: 18. DNA of the CDR3: TGCGCCAGCAGCTTGGCCTCGGGTGGAGGCGGGGGAGTTGGCAATGAGCAGTTCTTC. Translation: CASSLASGGGGGVGNEQFF.

At least ten counts were recorded for this clonotype. Here the CDR3 DNA reads TGCAGCGTTGATGATAGGGGCGACGAGCAGTACTTC. This encodes CSVDDRGDEQYF. The V and J genes are TRBV29-1 and TRBJ2-7, with TRBD1 as a possible D gene (5 bases). The V end lost 3 bases, the J end lost 5 bases, and 11 bases lay between the germline ends. This CDR3 has 12 amino acids. Germline assignment: CDR1 SQVTM and CDR2 ANQGSEA.

Concerning this clonotype: This clone may be a read error of a much larger clone one base away. The rearrangement joins TRBV3-1 to TRBJ2-7; D is undetermined. Germline V gene sequence: CDR1 LGHDT, CDR2 YNNKEL (reference sequence). The CDR3 is made up of 12 amino acids. Trimming left V 1 base short and J 2 bases short, with 3 bases between. This chain's CDR3 is CASSQAAYEQYF. The CDR3 DNA follows: TGTGCCAGCAGCCAAGCCGCCTACGAGCAGTACTTC.

This clonotype was counted a few times. The genes are TRBV4-1 and TRBJ1-6; 9 positions match TRBD1. V trimming: 2 bases; J trimming: 9 bases; junction bases outside the gene matches: 8. The CDR3 contains 16 residues. Germline lookup yields CDR1 MGHRA and CDR2 YSYEKL. DNA of the CDR3: TGCGCCAGCAGCCAACCGGGACAGGGCCTAAGTTCACCCCTCCACTTT. Translating gives CASSQPGQGLSSPLHF.

The chain recombines TRBV5-1 with TRBJ2-7; 10 bases are shared with TRBD1. Per germline, CDR1 SGHRS and CDR2 YFSETQ. The ends lost 6 bases at V and 2 bases at J; junction bases unmatched: 11. The CDR3 sequence is 16 residues long. CDR3 nucleotides: TGCGCCAGCACCACCCGGCCGGGACAGGGGCCCTACGAGCAGTACTTC. Translating gives CASTTRPGQGPYEQYF.

The CDR3 DNA reads as TGTGCCAGCAGTGCCGAGACAGGGGGCACAGATACGCAGTATTTT. Its protein product is CASSAETGGTDTQYF. The genes are TRBV6-4 and TRBJ2-3; 8 bases map to TRBD1. Germline CDR1 MRHNA, CDR2 SNTAGT. This CDR3 is built from 15 residues. Trimming took 4 bases from V and 1 from J; bases not matched to a gene: 4.

This clonotype was counted a few times. The chain couples TRBV5-6 to TRBJ1-4, with D uncertain. V was cut by 1 base and J by 2 bases, with 9 bases left in between. Germline V gives CDR1 SGHDT, CDR2 YYEEEE. The CDR3 consists of 15 residues. In DNA, the CDR3 is TGTGCCAGCAGCTTGCGGGTTACGACTAATGAAAAACTGTTTTTT. It translates to CASSLRVTTNEKLFF.

The chain combines TRBV4-2 with TRBJ2-7; tentative D call: TRBD2 (6 bases). The CDR3 is 14 residues long. With 3 bases removed from V and 5 bases from J, the gap between germline ends came to 14 bases. Germline-derived CDR1 and CDR2 are LGHNA and YNFKEQ. The CDR3 reads CASSHDRAGNEQYF. DNA for the CDR3: TGTGCCAGCAGCCATGACCGGGCGGGGAACGAGCAGTACTTC.